This T cell receptor (beta chain) was observed in a study of cytomegalovirus exposure and HLA in healthy donors. Study at large: An early data release held some 85 million unique TCRs from HLA-typed donors. Notes on the study in general: One variant, a missense change in DCLRE1C, was linked in a later analysis to TCR beta V- and J-gene trimming. Fewer N-insertions than the approximately 680-donor mean were reportedly shown by an Asian-associated ancestry cluster in a later analysis.

Germline V gives CDR1 MNHEY, CDR2 SVGAGI. The CDR3 runs to 15 residues. The trim removed 2 bases at V and 1 base at J, leaving 4 bases unmatched. On this clone: Its matching antigen is unknown.

Primers: 60 Vbeta forward and 13 Jbeta reverse. Here immunoSEQ multiplex PCR was the method, and the copy in TCRdb shows in-frame clones only, minus some. The sample shows 130,000 or so clones, around 66% of them seen only once. The chain couples TRBV6-5 to TRBJ1-2, with 7 positions matching TRBD1. Sequencing was done on a sample of PBMCs. The receptor's source is a woman between 40 and 50 years old in good health and CMV-seropositive. The CDR3 DNA is TGTGCCAGCAGTTACCGACGGGACAGTAACTATGGCTACACCTTC. Its translation: CASSYRRDSNYGYTF.